What follows are 14 T cell receptor beta chains derived from one specimen sequenced in a study of lymphopenia after photon versus proton radiotherapy. Clones were sequenced by immunoSEQ multiplex PCR, and TCRdb holds only the in-frame ones, with some missing. The table includes tens of thousands of clones, around nine tenths detected once. This specimen consisted of peripheral blood, obtained from a patient treated with proton-based radiotherapy. These receptor sequences come from an older woman with pancreatic cancer. Some clones in this sample may be carry-over from other donors' samples.

The chain employs TRBV30 and TRBJ1-1; maybe TRBD1 (6 bases). The CDR3 spans 17 residues. Germline CDR1 and CDR2: GTSNPN and SVGIG (reference sequence). The germline V and J ends were trimmed by 0 bases and 1 base, with 18 bases remaining between them. The DNA for the CDR3 is TGTGCCTGGAGTGTATTCTCCAACAGGGAAAAGAACACTGAAGCTTTCTTT. This translates into CAWSVFSNREKNTEAFF.

The chain joins TRBV14 to TRBJ1-1, with 7 bases matching TRBD1. Trimming at V came to 0 bases and at J to 10 bases, leaving 5 bases not matched to a gene. Per the germline V gene, CDR1 is SGHDN and CDR2 is FVKESK. The CDR3 has 13 residues. The CDR3 coding sequence is TGTGCCAGCAGCCAAGATCGGTCAGGGGGAGCTTTCTTT. Its translation: CASSQDRSGGAFF.

Remarks on this clone: The junction does not match germline at one end; this may be a read error. This sample also contains other DNA sequences that code for the same CDR3. V usage is TRBV5-1 and J usage is TRBJ2-2; D possibly uses TRBD1 or TRBD2 (5 bases each). The CDR3 runs to 16 residues. Looked up from germline, CDR1 is SGHRS and CDR2 is YFSETQ. The CDR3 sequence is CASSSQAGTGAGELFF. The CDR3 DNA is TGCGCCAGTAGCTCCCAGGCCGGGACGGGCGCCGGGGAGCTGTTTTTT.

The J gene is TRBJ1-1, the V gene TRBV10-3, with D hard to call. Deletions cut 8 bases from V and 0 bases from J, with 4 bases between. The V gene's germline CDR1 is ENHRY and CDR2 SYGVKD. This CDR3 is built from 11 residues. The CDR3 region has the DNA TGTGCCATCCAAGTGAACACTGAAGCTTTCTTT. As protein: CAIQVNTEAFF.

This clone appeared once. The chain joins TRBV5-4 to TRBJ2-5, with D unclear. Germline values: CDR1 SGHNT, CDR2 YYREEE (reference sequence). There are 14 residues in the CDR3. Trimming removed 0 bases from V and 2 bases from J, with 8 bases in between. The CDR3 region has the DNA TGTGCCAGCAGCTTGGCTGGAACGCAAGAGACCCAGTACTTC. Residues: CASSLAGTQETQYF.

The chain has TRBV15 and TRBJ1-4; D is uncertain. Germline V gives CDR1 LNHNV, CDR2 YYDKDF (reference sequence). The CDR3 extends over 16 amino acids. V was clipped by 0 bases and J by 4 bases, with 12 bases between them. CDR3 amino acids: CATSRDPPAHNEKLFF. For the CDR3, the DNA is TGTGCCACCAGCAGAGACCCTCCAGCCCATAATGAAAAACTGTTTTTT.

The J gene is TRBJ1-6, the V gene TRBV5-4; no clear D gene. This CDR3 is 14 amino acids long. From germline, CDR1 is SGHNT and CDR2 YYREEE (reference sequence). V lost 0 bases and J 4 bases, leaving 5 bases between the germline ends. CDR3 sequence (DNA): TGTGCCAGCAGCTTGGGACGGTATAATTCACCCCTCCACTTT. Its protein product is CASSLGRYNSPLHF.

The J gene is TRBJ2-3, the V gene TRBV9; no firm D call. The V end was cut by 0 bases, the J end by 4 bases, with 12 bases between. The CDR3 has 15 amino acids. CDR1 SGDLS and CDR2 YYNGEE come from the germline V gene. CDR3 loop: CASSVVSQPPDTQYF. The CDR3 region has the DNA TGTGCCAGCAGCGTAGTTTCCCAGCCCCCAGATACGCAGTATTTT.

The J gene is TRBJ1-5, the V gene TRBV6-5; 8 nucleotides align to TRBD1. CDR3 size: 15 residues. Looked up from germline, CDR1 is MNHEY and CDR2 is SVGAGI. Germline trimming cut 4 bases from V and 1 base from J; bases unmatched to any gene: 3. The DNA of the CDR3 is TGTGCCAGCAGTTCAGGACAGGGAAGCAATCAGCCCCAGCATTTT. As protein: CASSSGQGSNQPQHF.

The chain joins TRBV2 to TRBJ2-6; D is unresolved. Looked up from germline, CDR1 is SNHLY and CDR2 is FYNNEI. V lost 7 bases and J lost 4, with 14 bases in between. The CDR3 is 15 residues long. CDR3 loop: CASNTGWSGANVLTF. The CDR3 nucleotides are TGTGCCAGCAATACCGGATGGTCGGGGGCCAACGTCCTGACTTTC.

This clone was found once. The chain employs TRBV18 and TRBJ2-7, with 8 nucleotides matching TRBD2. CDR3 size: 14 residues. CDR1 and CDR2 (germline): KGHSH, LQKENI. The V segment lost 0 bases and the J segment 5 bases; nucleotides outside the gene matches: 3. The CDR3 reads CASSPPLAGDEQYF. CDR3 sequence (DNA): TGTGCCAGCTCACCACCCCTAGCGGGTGACGAGCAGTACTTC.

The J gene is TRBJ1-2, the V gene TRBV27; 9 nucleotides align to TRBD1. The ends lost 5 bases at V and 3 bases at J; junction bases unmatched: 16. Germline V gene data show CDR1 as MNHEY and CDR2 as SMNVEV (reference sequence). The CDR3 is 18 amino acids. CDR3 sequence (DNA): TGTGCCAGCAGTGGCCTGGGACAGGGCTCTTCCCCCTACTATGGCTACACCTTC. This translates into CASSGLGQGSSPYYGYTF.

The chain joins TRBV28 to TRBJ2-7; the match to TRBD1 covers 9 bases. J gave up 1 base and V 5 bases, and 27 bases lay outside the gene matches. The CDR3 loop spans 22 amino acids. Germline assignment: CDR1 MDHEN and CDR2 SYDVKM. The CDR3 loop reads CASSPVISLGDREIRRSYEQYF. CDR3 sequence (DNA): TGTGCCAGCAGTCCGGTGATATCCCTGGGGGACAGGGAAATTCGGAGGTCCTACGAGCAGTACTTC.

V gene TRBV7-2 combines with J gene TRBJ1-5, with D unclear. This CDR3 is 13 amino acids long. Deletions cut 1 base from V and 1 base from J, with 2 bases between. Germline CDR1 and CDR2: SGHTA and FQGNSA. CDR3 protein: CASSLESNQPQHF. The CDR3 DNA reads TGTGCCAGCAGCTTAGAAAGCAATCAGCCCCAGCATTTT.